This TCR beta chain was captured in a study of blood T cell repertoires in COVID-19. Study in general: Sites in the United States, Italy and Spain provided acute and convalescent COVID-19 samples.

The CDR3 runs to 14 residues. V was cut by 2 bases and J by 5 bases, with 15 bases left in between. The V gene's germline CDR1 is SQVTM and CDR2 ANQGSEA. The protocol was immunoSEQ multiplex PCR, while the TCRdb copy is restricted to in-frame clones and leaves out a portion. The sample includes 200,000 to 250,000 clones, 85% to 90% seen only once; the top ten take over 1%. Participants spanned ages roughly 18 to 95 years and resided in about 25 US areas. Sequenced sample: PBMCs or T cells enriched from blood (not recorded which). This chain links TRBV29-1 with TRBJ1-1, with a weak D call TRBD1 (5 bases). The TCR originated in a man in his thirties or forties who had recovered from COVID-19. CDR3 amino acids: CSVERALGGTEAFF. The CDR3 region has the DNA TGCAGCGTTGAAAGGGCCCTTGGGGGGACTGAAGCTTTCTTT.